This passage covers 27 T cell receptor beta chains from one sample sequenced in a study of T cell repertoires in cytomegalovirus infection. TCRdb redid the calling of the reads with MiXCR, one entry per CDR3 protein. The sample has roughly 230,000 distinct CDR3 sequences, over 20% seen once. The sequenced sample was CD8+ T cells from PBMCs. These receptors were collected from a human donor in good health (CMV status not recorded). Some clones in this sample may be carry-over from other donors' samples.

The chain joins TRBV5-1 to TRBJ1-1; D call uncertain. In germline, CDR1 is SGHRS, CDR2 YFSETQ. This CDR3 has 12 residues. With 4 bases removed from V and 5 bases from J, the gap between germline ends came to 9 bases. CDR3 protein: CASSVSRTEAFF. The CDR3 nucleotides are TGCGCCAGCAGCGTATCGAGAACTGAAGCTTTCTTT.

The gene calls are TRBV5-1 and TRBJ2-5; D gene uncertain. The V end lost 4 bases, the J end lost 5 bases, and 24 bases lay between the germline ends. Germline assignment: CDR1 SGHRS and CDR2 YFSETQ. CDR3 size: 17 residues. The CDR3 sequence is CASSLGGHTRPFETQYF. DNA for the CDR3: TGCGCCAGCAGCCTCGGTGGGCACACAAGACCTTTTGAGACCCAGTACTTC.

The chain has TRBV18 and TRBJ1-1; D uncertain. CDR3 size: 15 residues. Germline CDR1 KGHSH, CDR2 LQKENI. The ends were cut back, 2 bases at V and 0 bases at J, with 10 bases in the middle. For the CDR3, the DNA is TGTGCCAGCTCACCAGGAGCAAGCATGAACACTGAAGCTTTCTTT. This translates into CASSPGASMNTEAFF.

This clonotype was observed a few times. The V and J genes are TRBV12-3 or TRBV12-4 and TRBJ2-2; TRBD2 matches at 11 bases. CDR3 size: 16 residues. J gave up 1 base and V 5 bases, and 3 bases lay outside the gene matches. The DNA of the CDR3 is TGTGCCAGCAGTCAGACTAGCGGGATGAACACCGGGGAGCTGTTTTTT. Translated, it gives CASSQTSGMNTGELFF.

CDR3 DNA: TGTGCCAGCAGCACCCCCACCAAGGACTCGAACACCGGGGAGCTGTTTTTT. It specifies CASSTPTKDSNTGELFF. J is TRBJ2-2 and V is TRBV9, with D possibly matching TRBD2 (5 bases). Germline V gene sequence: CDR1 SGDLS, CDR2 YYNGEE. The ends were cut back, 4 bases at V and 0 bases at J, with 16 bases in the middle. The CDR3 covers 17 residues.

This clonotype was detected ten times or more. V gene TRBV7-3 combines with J gene TRBJ2-3, with 14 positions matching TRBD2. The germline CDR1 and CDR2 sequences are SGHTA and FQGTGA. With V trimmed by 6 bases and J by 5 bases, 4 bases remained unmatched. This CDR3 comprises 15 residues. The DNA of the CDR3 is TGTGCCAGCAGTCGACTAGCGGGGGGGCAAGATACGCAGTATTTT. Protein sequence: CASSRLAGGQDTQYF.

This clonotype was counted ten times or more. The V and J genes are TRBV7-9 and TRBJ2-7; D is possibly TRBD1 (6 bases). CDR3 length: 13 residues. Trimming shortened V by 6 bases and J by 3 bases, and 12 bases separated the two germline ends. Germline V CDR1 and CDR2: SEHNR, FQNEAQ (reference sequence). Here the CDR3 DNA reads TGTGCCAGCAGTTTAAGAGGGGGCTACGAGCAGTACTTC. This codes for CASSLRGGYEQYF.

The rearrangement links TRBV29-1 to TRBJ2-5, with 14 bases fitting TRBD2. Germline loops: CDR1 SQVTM, CDR2 ANQGSEA. The CDR3 runs to 15 residues. V was clipped by 7 bases and J by 1 base; unmatched bases: 5. The CDR3: CSGEGLAGVQETQYF. CDR3 DNA: TGCAGCGGTGAGGGACTAGCGGGGGTCCAAGAGACCCAGTACTTC.

This clonotype was seen at least ten times. J is TRBJ2-3 and V is TRBV19, with D uncertain. The ends were cut back, 2 bases at V and 1 base at J, with 10 bases in the middle. This CDR3 is built from 15 residues. Germline V gene data show CDR1 as LNHDA and CDR2 as SQIVND (reference sequence). The CDR3 reads CASSIMKFGTDTQYF. CDR3 coding DNA: TGTGCCAGTAGTATAATGAAGTTCGGCACAGATACGCAGTATTTT.

This clonotype was counted between two and nine times. This chain uses TRBV15 with TRBJ1-2; unclear D gene. V lost 3 bases, J lost 8 bases, and 7 bases lay in between. Germline V lookup: CDR1 LNHNV, CDR2 YYDKDF (reference sequence). This CDR3 spans 11 amino acids. This CDR3 reads CATSSTQGYTF. CDR3 nucleotides: TGTGCCACCAGCAGCACACAGGGCTACACCTTC.

This clonotype is classed as medium-sized (0.01 to 0.1%). The chain uses TRBV14 and TRBJ2-2, with TRBD2 matching 9 bases. V lost 2 bases and J lost 6; bases outside the gene matches: 7. CDR3 length: 16 residues. Germline CDR1 reads SGHDN; CDR2 reads FVKESK. The CDR3 DNA reads as TGTGCCAGCAGCCAATTTGTGGGACTAGCATCCGGGGAGCTGTTTTTT. Encoded protein: CASSQFVGLASGELFF.

The chain couples TRBV3-1 to TRBJ2-5; no definite D call. CDR1 and CDR2 from the germline V gene are LGHDT and YNNKEL (reference sequence). The V end lost 7 bases, the J end lost 0 bases, and 12 bases lay between the germline ends. This CDR3 has 14 residues. DNA for the CDR3: TGTGCCAGCACGTCGCAGTGGGACCAAGAGACCCAGTACTTC. It translates to CASTSQWDQETQYF.

The chain combines TRBV20-1 with TRBJ2-7, with 15 positions matching TRBD2. Germline lookup yields CDR1 DFQATT and CDR2 SNEGSKA (reference sequence). This CDR3 is built from 14 residues. CDR3 DNA: TGCGGGGGACTAGCGGGGGGTTTCCCCTACGAGCAGTACTTC. Protein sequence: CGGLAGGFPYEQYF.

Many counts were recorded for this clonotype. The chain joins TRBV7-2 to TRBJ2-7; D possibly corresponds to TRBD2 (6 bases). The CDR3 consists of 14 residues. V lost 5 bases to trimming and J lost 7 bases, with 18 bases between them. Looked up from germline, CDR1 is SGHTA and CDR2 is FQGNSA. For the CDR3, the DNA is TGTGCCAGCAGCCCATGGGTCGGGGCGGGGGAGCAGTACTTC. It translates to CASSPWVGAGEQYF.

This clonotype was seen at least ten times. The chain couples TRBV7-2 to TRBJ1-2; TRBD1 matches at 11 bases. CDR1 is SGHTA, CDR2 FQGNSA, per germline. The CDR3 runs 15 residues. V shed 3 bases, J shed 2 bases, and the junction held 2 bases outside the gene matches. CDR3 coding DNA: TGTGCCAGCAGCTTCGGACAGGGGGCGAACTATGGCTACACCTTC. Translation gives CASSFGQGANYGYTF.

This clonotype was seen a single time. The chain has TRBV7-8 and TRBJ2-3; maybe TRBD1 (6 bases). This CDR3 region has 12 residues. Germline loops: CDR1 SGHVS, CDR2 FQNEAQ. Trimming shortened V by 11 bases and J by 3 bases, and 12 bases separated the two germline ends. The CDR3 bases are TGTGCCTCGAAACAGGGAACAGATACGCAGTATTTT. It translates to CASKQGTDTQYF.

The chain joins TRBV12-3 or TRBV12-4 to TRBJ2-4; D is possibly TRBD1 (5 bases). V shed 6 bases and J shed 8 bases, with 14 bases lying between them. The CDR3 sequence is 13 residues long. The CDR3 region is CASSPGAGDIQYF. The CDR3 nucleotides read TGTGCCAGCAGCCCTGGGGCAGGAGACATTCAGTACTTC.

This chain connects TRBV7-2 to TRBJ2-3, with 8 bases lining up with TRBD2. Losses at the gene ends were 0 bases for V and 7 bases for J; bases not matched to a gene: 15. This CDR3 has 18 residues. Germline values: CDR1 SGHTA, CDR2 FQGNSA. The CDR3, as DNA: TGTGCCAGCAGCTTAGCCGCTTGGGCGGGGGGACCTGGGAATACGCAGTATTTT. This translates into CASSLAAWAGGPGNTQYF.

The CDR3 DNA sequence: TGTGCCAGCAGTGTTGGGGAAACGGGTGAGCAGTTCTTC. Its protein is CASSVGETGEQFF. The chain uses TRBV27 and TRBJ2-1; no clear D gene. Trimming stripped 5 bases from V and 9 bases from J, with 14 bases between. The germline gives CDR1 MNHEY, CDR2 SMNVEV (reference sequence). CDR3 size: 13 residues.

This sequence joins TRBV19 and TRBJ2-7; 7 nucleotides line up with TRBD1. Germline assignment: CDR1 LNHDA and CDR2 SQIVND (reference sequence). Trimming at V came to 9 bases and at J to 5 bases, leaving 10 bases not matched to a gene. The CDR3 has 13 amino acids. CDR3 coding DNA: TGTGCCAGCGCGAGACAGGGCGCCGACGAGCAGTACTTC. Its translation is CASARQGADEQYF.

The chain combines TRBV20-1 with TRBJ1-2; 10 bases line up with TRBD1. This CDR3 is 12 amino acids long. Unmatched junction bases numbered 6, after V lost 6 bases and J lost 8 bases. Germline CDR1 reads DFQATT; CDR2 reads SNEGSKA (reference sequence). DNA of the CDR3: TGCAGTGCATTCGGGACAGGGGACGGCTACACCTTC. Translated: CSAFGTGDGYTF.

This clonotype has more than one count but fewer than ten. The rearrangement links TRBV7-3 to TRBJ2-5; D is uncertain. This CDR3 is built from 13 residues. CDR1 and CDR2 from the germline V gene are SGHTA and FQGTGA. Trimming stripped 2 bases from V and 5 bases from J, with 9 bases between. The CDR3 here is CASSLLAPETQYF. CDR3 coding DNA: TGTGCCAGCAGCTTATTAGCCCCGGAGACCCAGTACTTC.

Turning to this clonotype: This CDR3 is missing its conserved last phenylalanine or tryptophan, likely due to a read error. The J gene is TRBJ2-1, the V gene TRBV6-8, with TRBD1 as a possible D gene (5 bases). V lost 0 bases to trimming and J lost 3 bases, with 6 bases between them. This CDR3 region has 14 residues. Germline CDR1 is MNHGY and CDR2 is SAAAGT. CDR3 sequence reads: CASSYSDSYNEQFY. The CDR3 region has the DNA TGTGCCAGCAGTTACTCCGACAGCTACAATGAGCAGTTCTAC.

This clonotype occurred many times. The chain carries TRBV7-2 and TRBJ2-3; 8 bases line up with TRBD2. The germline gives CDR1 SGHTA, CDR2 FQGNSA. V lost 0 bases, J lost 0 bases, and 2 bases stayed unmatched. This CDR3 has 16 residues. Here the CDR3 DNA reads TGTGCCAGCAGCTTAGCCGCTAGCGGGAGCACAGATACGCAGTATTTT. Residues: CASSLAASGSTDTQYF.

This clonotype has only a few counts. This chain uses TRBV20-1 with TRBJ2-7; D might be TRBD1 or TRBD2, each matching 5 bases. Germline-derived CDR1 and CDR2 are DFQATT and SNEGSKA (reference sequence). The CDR3 is made up of 13 amino acids. Trimming shortened V by 1 base and J by 1 base, and 8 bases separated the two germline ends. DNA of the CDR3: TGCAGTGCTAGAGGGGGGTCTTCCTACGAGCAGTACTTC. Protein product: CSARGGSSYEQYF.

This clonotype was recorded at least ten times. V gene TRBV19 combines with J gene TRBJ2-2; a possible D gene is TRBD2 (6 bases). The CDR3 runs 13 residues. V lost 3 bases, J lost 6 bases, and 8 bases lay in between. Germline V gene lookup returns CDR1 LNHDA and CDR2 SQIVND (reference sequence). CDR3: CASSIGGAGELFF. CDR3 DNA sequence: TGTGCCAGTAGTATCGGGGGTGCCGGGGAGCTGTTTTTT. The whole variable domain, filled in from reference TRBV19 and TRBJ2-2, reads DGGITQSPKYLFRKEGQNVTLSCEQNLNHDAMYWYRQDPGQGLRLIYYSQIVNDFQKGDIAEGYSVSREKKESFPLTVTSAQKNPTAFYLCASSIGGAGELFFGEGSRLTVL.

This clonotype was seen more than once but under ten times. The chain combines TRBV28 with TRBJ2-1; D gene uncertain. Germline V gives CDR1 MDHEN, CDR2 SYDVKM. The CDR3 extends over 13 amino acids. The V gene lost 7 bases and the J gene lost 10 bases, with 17 bases spanning the gap. CDR3 sequence reads: CASNPLTVREQFF. The CDR3 DNA is TGTGCCAGCAACCCCCTAACGGTGAGGGAGCAGTTCTTC. The variable domain in full, completed from reference TRBV28 and TRBJ2-1, reads DVKVTQSSRYLVKRTGEKVFLECVQDMDHENMFWYRQDPGLGLRLIYFSYDVKMKEKGDIPEGYSVSREKKERFSLILESASTNQTSMYLCASNPLTVREQFFGPGTRLTVL.